This T cell receptor (beta chain) is from a study of T cell responses to AZD1222 COVID-19 vaccine (dated by TCRdb to the early 2020s). For the study in its entirety: TCR sequencing covered over 230 trial participants: 207 given two doses of AZD1222 and around 25 given two doses of MenACWY control vaccine. Trial participants were enrolled into age subgroups of 18-55, 56-69 and 70-plus years, which contained around 150, 29 and 61 TCR-sequenced participants, respectively.

Results and caveats for the whole study, not just this receptor: Participants were mostly white British and included more females than males, and it was suggested by the authors that clonal diversity may have been underestimated. Epitopes outside the regions mutated in the B.1.351 and B.1.1.7 variants were reportedly recognized by nearly half of the unique spike-specific TCRs. Because no day 14 peak-response samples were available, repertoires were characterized only after the peak T cell response. Conclusions about previously exposed vaccinees are limited because only six or seven AZD1222 recipients were SARS-CoV-2 seropositive at baseline. Vaccine-associated CD4 TCRs spanned the whole spike protein, with dominant responses in regions 160-218 and 743-854. The 56-69-year group was small, and its depth increase did not reach significance, likely because of low power. A significant rise in spike-specific TCR breadth and depth was observed after two AZD1222 doses relative to day 0 and relative to MenACWY recipients.

As to this clone: Its antigen is currently not known. It has no much larger one-base neighbor in the sample; base qualities were not kept.

The time point label, as the study defines it: about 28 days (+/-7) after the second vaccine dose. Because spike-specific TCR depth and breadth did not differ between the two schedules, AZD1222 recipients who got a second dose at roughly 4 weeks were pooled with those who got a second dose at roughly 12 weeks. Vaccinee samples were obtained from the UK trials COV001 and COV002, which included a single-blind randomized controlled phase 2/3 trial of AZD1222 (ChAdOx1 nCoV-19) in healthy adults. For TCRbeta chain sequencing, PBMC samples were collected from trial participants at day 0 and at day 28 after the second dose. Via the germline V gene (reference sequence), CDR1 is LNHDA and CDR2 SQIVND. The CDR3 runs 15 amino acids, cysteine and phenylalanine included. Only the CDR3 part of the read is kept: 45 bases, read in frame from the first base. The V end gives up 5 bases and the J end 0 bases, leaving 4 bases in the junction not matched to a gene.

The CDR3 regions of human TCRbeta chains were subjected to immunosequencing. The paper's processing steps were these. Repertoire TCRs were checked for matches against a reference library of SARS-CoV-2-specific TCRs that had been generated using the MIRA antigen-specificity platform. Breadth was defined as the fraction of unique TCRs that were SARS-CoV-2-associated, and depth was defined as the fraction of total T cells that were SARS-CoV-2-associated. Using the MIRA data, each spike-specific TCR was assigned both to the spike region to which the TCR was reactive and to a CD4 or CD8 class. Log10-transformed breadth and depth values were compared by one-way ANOVA with Sidak's multiple comparisons tests. In TCRdb, the immuneACCESS table is reduced to in-frame sequences with V and J assigned. These tables do not hold every clone; where another copy was compared, an unresolved V gene accounts for under half, and the others remain unexplained. D and trimming come from the DNA, and the V and J calls and clone size come from that table. Across this sample there are under 150,000 clones, with roughly 92% seen only once. The ten largest clones add up to about 1.1% of the sample.

Material: peripheral blood, obtained 28 days after the second AZD1222 dose. This chain is built from TRBV19 and TRBJ2-1, with 7 bases matching TRBD1. This TCR came from an adult who received the AZD1222 COVID-19 vaccine. CDR3 region: CASSLQGSSYNEQFF. The DNA sequence is as follows: TGTGCCAGTAGTCTACAGGGGAGCTCCTACAATGAGCAGTTCTTC.